A single sample gave rise to the 10 T cell receptor beta chains below, sequenced in a study of regulatory T cells in long-lasting Graves disease. As to time point: newly diagnosed GD, antithyroid drugs for less than 3 months. Scientists built the TCR library using RNA that was extracted from PBMCs. Researchers made TCR beta libraries by using iRepertoire HTBI primers and running Arm-PCR on CDR3 regions. Via MiXCR, TCRdb re-called the multiplex PCR reads, giving one row per CDR3 protein. The table lists approximately 490,000 distinct CDR3 sequences, around 15% of them singletons. The data also belong to a second study, concerning T cells in Graves' hyperthyroidism and ophthalmopathy.

This specimen consisted of peripheral blood mononuclear cells (PBMCs), obtained at new diagnosis, from a patient treated with antithyroid drugs. Every receptor here comes from a man aged 40-55 years with Graves disease.

This clonotype was detected only a few times. V usage is TRBV12-3 or TRBV12-4 and J usage is TRBJ2-2; a possible D gene is TRBD2 (5 bases). This CDR3 is 14 amino acids long. V lost 6 bases, J lost 1 base, and 9 bases lay in between. CDR3 nucleotide sequence: TGTGCCAGCAGCGAAAGCGGGAACACCGGGGAGCTGTTTTTT. Protein product: CASSESGNTGELFF.

The chain carries TRBV20-1 and TRBJ2-3; either TRBD1 or TRBD2 may supply D (5 bases each). Looked up from germline, CDR1 is DFQATT and CDR2 is SNEGSKA (reference sequence). V was cut by 5 bases and J by 9 bases, with 15 bases left in between. The CDR3 is made up of 12 amino acids. The DNA of the CDR3 is TGCAGTGCTCACCGGGGCGCCGGCACGCAGTATTTT. It yields the protein CSAHRGAGTQYF.

Turning to this clonotype: This may be a read error, as it is one base from a much larger clone. The V and J genes are TRBV11-2 and TRBJ2-3, with D tentatively TRBD2 (5 bases). This CDR3 is built from 14 residues. Germline loops: CDR1 SGHAT, CDR2 FQNNGV. V shed 6 bases and J shed 7 bases, with 17 bases lying between them. The CDR3 spells CASSFEGLTNTQYF. The CDR3 bases are TGTGCCAGCAGTTTTGAGGGCCTTACAAATACGCAGTATTTT.

The V call is TRBV20-1, the J call TRBJ2-1; D could derive from TRBD1 or TRBD2 (5 bases each). Deletions cut 1 base from V and 0 bases from J, with 7 bases between. The CDR3 runs 14 residues. Germline V CDR1 and CDR2: DFQATT, SNEGSKA (reference sequence). The CDR3 sequence is CSARAGPSYNEQFF. CDR3 coding DNA: TGCAGTGCTAGAGCGGGACCCTCCTACAATGAGCAGTTCTTC.

This clonotype came up many times. The chain has TRBV5-1 and TRBJ2-3; TRBD1 aligns across 9 bases. V lost 0 bases, J lost 6 bases, and 2 bases stayed unmatched. This CDR3 spans 14 amino acids. Germline V lookup: CDR1 SGHRS, CDR2 YFSETQ. CDR3 sequence reads: CASSLEDRGDTQYF. CDR3 bases: TGCGCCAGCAGCTTGGAGGACAGGGGTGATACGCAGTATTTT.

This clonotype was counted many times. The chain recombines TRBV30 with TRBJ2-7; no clear D gene. The CDR3 loop spans 14 amino acids. Germline V CDR1 and CDR2: GTSNPN, SVGIG (reference sequence). Trimming pared 2 bases from V and 2 bases from J, leaving 13 bases between. The CDR3 nucleotides are TGTGCCTGGAGTCCCCTCTCTGGTCCCTACGAGCAGTACTTC. Translating gives CAWSPLSGPYEQYF.

This clonotype was counted only a few times. The chain links TRBV24-1 to TRBJ2-1; TRBD2 might be the D (5 bases). Germline V gives CDR1 KGHDR, CDR2 SFDVKD. The germline V and J ends were trimmed by 0 bases and 4 bases, with 18 bases remaining between them. The CDR3 runs 18 residues. The CDR3 bases are TGTGCCACCAGTGATTTGAAATCGGACTCCGCAACATACAATGAGCAGTTCTTC. Its protein product is CATSDLKSDSATYNEQFF.

J is TRBJ1-1 and V is TRBV7-9; D is uncertain. Germline V gene lookup returns CDR1 SEHNR and CDR2 FQNEAQ (reference sequence). V gave up 2 bases and J gave up 6 bases, with 13 bases separating them. The CDR3 sequence is 14 residues long. CDR3 DNA sequence: TGTGCCAGCAGCTTATTCGAGGGCCTCTCTGAAGCTTTCTTT. This translates into CASSLFEGLSEAFF.

This clonotype came up many times. The CDR3 here is CAISIGRISGTSGYNEQFF. CDR3 nucleotides: TGTGCCATCAGTATCGGACGGATCTCCGGGACTAGCGGTTACAATGAGCAGTTCTTC. V and J are TRBV10-3 and TRBJ2-1, with 11 bases that match TRBD2. The CDR3 is made up of 19 amino acids. The V gene's germline CDR1 is ENHRY and CDR2 SYGVKD. V was clipped by 5 bases and J by 4 bases; unmatched bases: 16.

This clonotype was seen a handful of times. The V and J genes are TRBV7-2 and TRBJ2-3, with D perhaps TRBD1 (6 bases). Germline-derived CDR1 and CDR2 are SGHTA and FQGNSA. The V end was cut by 7 bases, the J end by 10 bases, with 21 bases between. The CDR3 runs 14 residues. The CDR3 spells CASKLDTGLKSQYF. CDR3 in DNA: TGTGCCAGCAAGCTAGACACAGGGTTAAAGTCGCAGTATTTT. Full variable domain (remainder filled in from reference TRBV7-2 and TRBJ2-3): GAGVSQSPSNKVTEKGKDVELRCDPISGHTALYWYRQSLGQGLEFLIYFQGNSAPDKSGLPSDRFSAERTGGSVSTLTIQRTQQEDSAVYLCASKLDTGLKSQYFGPGTRLTVL.